These 15 T cell receptor beta chains originate from one sample sequenced in a study of cytomegalovirus exposure and HLA in healthy donors. Use of 60 Vbeta and 13 Jbeta primers characterized the PCR. Sequencing used immunoSEQ multiplex PCR; TCRdb keeps in-frame clones, though not all of them. The profile shows some 150,000 clones, around 80% of them singletons. Material for sequencing was PBMCs. Receptors originate from a man aged 40-49 years in good health and CMV-seronegative.

The chain combines TRBV6-4 with TRBJ1-6, with TRBD1 identical over 9 bases. With 6 bases clipped from V and 1 base from J, the junction kept 7 bases outside the gene matches. CDR1 MRHNA and CDR2 SNTAGT come from the germline V gene. The CDR3 runs to 17 residues. CDR3 region: CASRGTGRLSYNSPLHF. In DNA form, the CDR3 reads TGTGCCAGCAGGGGGACAGGGAGATTATCCTATAATTCACCCCTCCACTTT.

This clone turned up a few times. The chain uses TRBV4-1 and TRBJ2-7; 9 bases are shared with TRBD1. The CDR3 extends over 16 amino acids. V lost 1 base to trimming and J lost 3 bases; unmatched junction nucleotides: 7. The germline V gene encodes CDR1 MGHRA and CDR2 YSYEKL. The chain's CDR3 is CASSQGGGTGIYEQYF. CDR3 bases: TGCGCCAGCAGCCAAGGAGGGGGGACAGGGATCTACGAGCAGTACTTC.

This chain's CDR3 is CASSYSWPTDTQYF. CDR3 DNA: TGTGCCAGCAGTTACTCGTGGCCCACAGATACGCAGTATTTT. J is TRBJ2-3 and V is TRBV6-5; no clear D. Trimming cost V 0 bases and J 2 bases, with 6 bases left between them. The CDR3 has 14 residues. The germline CDR1 and CDR2 sequences are MNHEY and SVGAGI.

Only one count was recorded for this clone. The rearrangement joins TRBV29-1 to TRBJ2-5, with 9 bases lining up with TRBD1. The CDR3 sequence is 12 residues long. The J segment lost 5 bases and the V segment lost 6 bases, leaving 4 bases of the junction unmatched. The V gene's germline CDR1 is SQVTM and CDR2 ANQGSEA. This CDR3 reads CSVGTGMETQYF. CDR3 coding DNA: TGCAGCGTGGGGACAGGGATGGAGACCCAGTACTTC.

This chain joins TRBV6-1 and TRBJ2-7; D remains unclear. Germline V gene sequence: CDR1 MNHNS, CDR2 SASEGT. CDR3 length equals 13 residues. Trimming took 3 bases from V and 2 from J, leaving 8 bases between them. CDR3 loop: CASSDNLAYEQYF. The DNA for the CDR3 is TGTGCCAGCAGTGATAACTTAGCCTACGAGCAGTACTTC.

The V call is TRBV20-1, the J call TRBJ2-1; no clear D. This CDR3 is built from 10 residues. Germline-derived CDR1 and CDR2 are DFQATT and SNEGSKA (reference sequence). Trimming took off 3 bases at V and 8 bases at J, with 5 bases between the two ends. The CDR3 loop is CSASQDEQFF. CDR3 nucleotide sequence: TGCAGTGCTAGTCAGGATGAGCAGTTCTTC.

This rearrangement joins TRBV15 to TRBJ2-1; 7 bases agree with TRBD2. J lost 12 bases, V lost 2 bases, and 19 bases had no gene match. The CDR3 has 17 amino acids. The germline V gene has CDR1 LNHNV and CDR2 YYDKDF (reference sequence). CDR3 in amino acids: CATSRTTPSGGGDMQFF. As DNA, the CDR3 is TGTGCCACCAGCAGAACGACCCCATCGGGTGGGGGGGATATGCAGTTCTTC.

V gene TRBV28 combines with J gene TRBJ1-1, with D unresolved. The CDR3 has 12 amino acids. V dropped 8 bases and J dropped 2 bases, with 9 bases sitting between them. From germline, CDR1 is MDHEN and CDR2 SYDVKM. DNA of the CDR3: TGTGCCAGCGTCAGGATCAACACTGAAGCTTTCTTT. Protein: CASVRINTEAFF.

V is TRBV25-1 and J is TRBJ1-2, with D maybe TRBD1 (6 bases). CDR1 and CDR2 from the germline V gene are MGHDK and SYGVNS. The germline V and J ends were trimmed by 8 bases and 8 bases, with 18 bases remaining between them. This CDR3 has 13 amino acids. CDR3 in DNA: TGTGCCAGCGGAGGTTCCCACAGGGACGGCTACACCTTC. Translating it yields CASGGSHRDGYTF.

The rearrangement links TRBV7-3 to TRBJ2-3; D gene ambiguous. The CDR3 consists of 16 residues. Germline-derived CDR1 and CDR2 are SGHTA and FQGTGA. V was trimmed by 5 bases and J by 0 bases, leaving 15 bases between them. In DNA form, the CDR3 reads TGTGCCAGCAGCCCCCGTTTGGCCTCTAGCACAGATACGCAGTATTTT. This sequence encodes CASSPRLASSTDTQYF.

There are many counts of this clone. This chain joins TRBV5-5 and TRBJ1-4; 7 bases line up with TRBD1. The junction had 9 bases not matched to a gene; V was cut back by 6 bases and J by 7 bases. Germline V CDR1 and CDR2: SGHKS, YYEKEE (reference sequence). The CDR3 has 14 residues. The DNA of the CDR3 is TGTGCCAGCACCCGGGGGACAGCCCTTGAAAAACTGTTTTTT. Amino acids: CASTRGTALEKLFF.

The V call is TRBV21-1, the J call TRBJ1-5. TRBV21-1 constitutes a pseudogene. The CDR3 has 16 residues. The DNA for the CDR3 is TGTGCCAGCAGCAAAGCCCGGACTAGGAGGAATCAGCCCCAGCATTTT. Encoded protein: CASSKARTRRNQPQHF.

The DNA for the CDR3 is TGTGCCAGCAGCTTAGATTTTGGGAGGGCCACCGACTACGAGCAGTACTTC. Amino acid sequence: CASSLDFGRATDYEQYF. The chain joins TRBV11-2 to TRBJ2-7; 7 bases line up with TRBD2. This CDR3 is 17 amino acids long. Unmatched junction bases numbered 11, after V lost 0 bases and J lost 3 bases. CDR1 and CDR2 from the germline V gene are SGHAT and FQNNGV.

The V gene is TRBV5-4, the J gene TRBJ2-5, with 7 bases identical to TRBD1. CDR3 length: 14 residues. Trimming cost V 4 bases and J 5 bases; bases outside gene matches: 8. The germline V gene has CDR1 SGHNT and CDR2 YYREEE (reference sequence). The CDR3 DNA follows: TGTGCCAGCAGCCCGGGACAGTTTCGGGAGACCCAGTACTTC. Its protein is CASSPGQFRETQYF.

This chain uses TRBV5-1 with TRBJ2-5; 8 bases line up with TRBD1. Trimming at V came to 0 bases and at J to 3 bases, leaving 4 bases not matched to a gene. Per germline, CDR1 SGHRS and CDR2 YFSETQ. This CDR3 region has 15 residues. The CDR3 protein is CASSLGTGGEETQYF. The CDR3 nucleotides read TGCGCCAGCAGCTTGGGTACAGGGGGAGAAGAGACCCAGTACTTC.